A selection of T cell receptor beta chains follows, all from one sample in a study of cytomegalovirus exposure and HLA in healthy donors. Sequenced by immunoSEQ multiplex PCR; TCRdb stores in-frame clones only, minus some. The data hold 150,000 to 200,000 clones, with just over 70% observed a single time. The sequencing input was PBMCs. All receptors derive from a man between 18 and 29 years old in good health and CMV-seropositive. CDR3s include the opening cysteine and the closing phenylalanine or tryptophan. A D gene is named only where the DNA matches it firmly. Only part of the rows carry a size: once, few, many, or a class if the clone is expanded.

D: TRBD1
V: TRBV4-1
size: NA
J: TRBJ2-5
DNA: TGCGCCAGCAGCCAAGGGGACAGCCTCAAAGAGACCCAGTACTTC
CDR3: CASSQGDSLKETQYF

D: NA
V: TRBV14
size: NA
J: TRBJ1-1
DNA: TGTGCCAGCAGCCCCATTGGCGGCAGGGCGAACACTGAAGCTTTCTTT
CDR3: CASSPIGGRANTEAFF

D: TRBD1
V: TRBV27
size: NA
J: TRBJ1-5
DNA: TGTGCCAGCAGTTCAGGGGGGAGGAATCAGCCCCAGCATTTT
CDR3: CASSSGGRNQPQHF

D: NA
V: TRBV19
size: NA
J: TRBJ2-3
DNA: TGTGCCAGTAGTCCCCCGGGACATCATGGGGGCACAGATACGCAGTATTTT
CDR3: CASSPPGHHGGTDTQYF

D: NA
V: TRBV9
size: NA
J: TRBJ1-1
DNA: TGTGCCAGCAGCCCGGGACTGCACACTGAGGCTTTCTTT
CDR3: CASSPGLHTEAFF

D: NA
V: TRBV15
size: NA
J: TRBJ1-1
DNA: TGTGCCACCAGCAGAGATAATGCAGGGTTGACTGAAGCTTTCTTT
CDR3: CATSRDNAGLTEAFF

D: NA
V: TRBV2
size: NA
J: TRBJ1-4
DNA: TGTGCCAGCAGTGAAGCGGGAGTCGGCAATGAAAAACTGTTTTTT
CDR3: CASSEAGVGNEKLFF

D: NA
V: TRBV7-9
size: NA
J: TRBJ2-5
DNA: TGTGCCAGCAGCCGGGGGAGGGGGACGGGAGAGACCCAGTACTTC
CDR3: CASSRGRGTGETQYF

D: NA
V: TRBV7-8
size: NA
J: TRBJ1-1
DNA: TGTGCCAGCAGCGGGGGGGGTTTAATCGGGAATGAAGCTTTCTTT
CDR3: CASSGGGLIGNEAFF

D: TRBD1
V: TRBV12-5
size: NA
J: TRBJ2-6
DNA: TGTGCTAGTGGGAAGGGGGGGACAGGGAAACACTCTGGGGCCAACGTCCTGACTTTC
CDR3: CASGKGGTGKHSGANVLTF

D: NA
V: TRBV28
size: NA
J: TRBJ2-2
DNA: TGTGCCAGCAGTCCCCCCTTCCCGGGGGAGCTGTTTTTT
CDR3: CASSPPFPGELFF

D: TRBD2
V: TRBV7-2
size: once
J: TRBJ2-3
DNA: TGTGCCAGCAGTTGGGCGGGAGTGAAAGATACGCAGTATTTT
CDR3: CASSWAGVKDTQYF

D: NA
V: TRBV11-2
size: few
J: TRBJ1-1
DNA: TGTGCCAGCAGCTTAGCTGTCAGGGGCGAGCTGAACACTGAAGCTTTCTTT
CDR3: CASSLAVRGELNTEAFF

D: NA
V: TRBV11-3
size: once
J: TRBJ1-1
DNA: TGTGCCAGCAGCTTCAGGGTGGGGGACATGGACACTGAAGCTTTCTTT
CDR3: CASSFRVGDMDTEAFF

D: NA
V: TRBV7-9
size: NA
J: TRBJ2-1
DNA: TGTTCCAGCAGCTTAGGGCCAGGGAATGAGCAGTTCTTC
CDR3: CSSSLGPGNEQFF

D: TRBD1
V: TRBV4-1
size: NA
J: TRBJ1-5
DNA: TGCGCCAGCAGCCGAACATGGAGCGAAGACAGGGTGAATCAGCCCCAGCATTTT
CDR3: CASSRTWSEDRVNQPQHF

D: TRBD1
V: TRBV29-1
size: NA
J: TRBJ2-2
DNA: TGCAGCGTTATTGACTTGGCAGGGGGCACTGTTACCGGGGAGCTGTTTTTT
CDR3: CSVIDLAGGTVTGELFF

D: TRBD1
V: TRBV14
size: few
J: TRBJ1-1
DNA: TGTGCCAGCAGCGGACAGGGGAGGGGGAACACTGAAGCTTTCTTT
CDR3: CASSGQGRGNTEAFF

D: TRBD1
V: TRBV9
size: few
J: TRBJ2-5
DNA: TGTGCCAGCAGCGCCCGGGACAGGGTCCTGTACCAAGAGACCCAGTACTTC
CDR3: CASSARDRVLYQETQYF

D: TRBD1
V: TRBV7-2
size: many
J: TRBJ1-3
DNA: TGTGCCAGCAGCTTAATAGGGGGCTATGGAAACACCATATATTTT
CDR3: CASSLIGGYGNTIYF

D: NA
V: TRBV25-1
size: once
J: TRBJ2-5
DNA: TGTGCCAGCAGTGAAAACTCACGCGTGGGGCGGGAGACCCAGTACTTC
CDR3: CASSENSRVGRETQYF

D: TRBD1
V: TRBV19
size: NA
J: TRBJ1-5
DNA: TGTGCCAGTAGTATATGGGGACAGGGGGCGGATCAGCCCCAGCATTTT
CDR3: CASSIWGQGADQPQHF

D: TRBD2
V: TRBV6-1
size: once
J: TRBJ2-5
DNA: TGTGCCAGCAGTGACCCTAGCGGGGGTTACCAAGAGACCCAGTACTTC
CDR3: CASSDPSGGYQETQYF

D: TRBD1
V: TRBV11-2
size: NA
J: TRBJ2-3
DNA: TGTGCCAGCAGCCCCGGACAGGGAACAGATACGCAGTATTTT
CDR3: CASSPGQGTDTQYF

D: TRBD1
V: TRBV7-8
size: NA
J: TRBJ1-4
DNA: TGTGCCAGCAGCCCGACAGGGAATAATGAAAAACTGTTTTTT
CDR3: CASSPTGNNEKLFF

D: TRBD1
V: TRBV28
size: NA
J: TRBJ1-1
DNA: TGTGCCAGCAGTTTAGGTACCTATCGAACAGCGGGACAGGGAAACGTCGATTTCTTT
CDR3: CASSLGTYRTAGQGNVDFF